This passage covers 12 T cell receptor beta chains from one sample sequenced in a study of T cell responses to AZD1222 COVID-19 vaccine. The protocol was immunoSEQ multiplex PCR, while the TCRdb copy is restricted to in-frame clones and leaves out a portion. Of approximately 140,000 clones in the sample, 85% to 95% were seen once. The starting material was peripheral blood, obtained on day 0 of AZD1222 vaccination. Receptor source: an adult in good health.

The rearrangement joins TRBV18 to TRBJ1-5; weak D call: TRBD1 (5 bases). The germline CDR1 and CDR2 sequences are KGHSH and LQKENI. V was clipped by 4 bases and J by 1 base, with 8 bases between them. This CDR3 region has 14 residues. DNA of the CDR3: TGTGCCAGCTCACGGGACCTCAGCAATCAGCCCCAGCATTTT. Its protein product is CASSRDLSNQPQHF.

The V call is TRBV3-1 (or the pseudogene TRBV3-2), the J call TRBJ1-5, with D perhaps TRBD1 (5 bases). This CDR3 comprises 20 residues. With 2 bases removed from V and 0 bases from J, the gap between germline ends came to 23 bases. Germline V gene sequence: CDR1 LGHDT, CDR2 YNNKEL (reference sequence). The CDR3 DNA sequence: TGTGCCAGCAGCCAAAGGGGAGAGAGAGGTCAAAATTATAGCAATCAGCCCCAGCATTTT. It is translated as CASSQRGERGQNYSNQPQHF.

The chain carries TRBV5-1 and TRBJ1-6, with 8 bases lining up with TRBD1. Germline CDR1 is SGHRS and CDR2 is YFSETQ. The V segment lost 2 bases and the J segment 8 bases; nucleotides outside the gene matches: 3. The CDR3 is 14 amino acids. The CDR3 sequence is CASSFTGGDSPLHF. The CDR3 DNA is TGCGCCAGCAGCTTCACAGGGGGGGATTCACCCCTCCACTTT.

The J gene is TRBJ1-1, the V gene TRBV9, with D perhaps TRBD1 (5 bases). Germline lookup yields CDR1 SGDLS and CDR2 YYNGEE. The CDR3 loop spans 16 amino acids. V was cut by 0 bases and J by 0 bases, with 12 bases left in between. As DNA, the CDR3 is TGTGCCAGCAGCGTAGCCGGGGGGGTAATGAACACTGAAGCTTTCTTT. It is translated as CASSVAGGVMNTEAFF.

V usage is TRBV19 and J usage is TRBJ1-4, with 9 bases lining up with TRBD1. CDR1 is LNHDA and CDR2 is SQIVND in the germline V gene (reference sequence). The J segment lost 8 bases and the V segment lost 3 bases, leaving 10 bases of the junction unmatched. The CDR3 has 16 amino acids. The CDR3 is CASSILLRTGDEKLFF. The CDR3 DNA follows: TGTGCCAGTAGTATCCTATTAAGGACAGGGGACGAAAAACTGTTTTTT.

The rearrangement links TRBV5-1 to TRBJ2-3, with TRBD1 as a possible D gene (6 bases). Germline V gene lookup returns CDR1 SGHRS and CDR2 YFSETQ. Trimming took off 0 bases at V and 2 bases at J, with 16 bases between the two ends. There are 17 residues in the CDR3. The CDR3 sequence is CASSLVGVGHHTDTQYF. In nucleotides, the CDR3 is TGCGCCAGCAGCTTGGTCGGTGTGGGACACCACACAGATACGCAGTATTTT.

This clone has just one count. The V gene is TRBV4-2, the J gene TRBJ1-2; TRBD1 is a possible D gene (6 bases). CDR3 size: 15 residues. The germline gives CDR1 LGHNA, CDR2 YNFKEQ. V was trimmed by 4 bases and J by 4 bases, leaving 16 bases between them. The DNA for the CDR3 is TGTGCCAGCAGCCCCTACGCTGGGACACCCTATGGCTACACCTTC. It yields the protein CASSPYAGTPYGYTF.

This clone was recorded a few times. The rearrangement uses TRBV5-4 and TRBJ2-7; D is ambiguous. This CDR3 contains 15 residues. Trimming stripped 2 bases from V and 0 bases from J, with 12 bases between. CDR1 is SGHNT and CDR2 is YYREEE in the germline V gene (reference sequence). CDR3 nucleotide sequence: TGTGCCAGCAGCTTAGAACCGCAGGACTCCTACGAGCAGTACTTC. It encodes CASSLEPQDSYEQYF.

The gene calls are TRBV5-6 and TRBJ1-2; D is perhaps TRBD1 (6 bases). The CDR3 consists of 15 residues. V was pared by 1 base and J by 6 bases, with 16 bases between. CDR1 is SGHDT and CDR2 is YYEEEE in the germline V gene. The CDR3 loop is CASSLWGQGTDGYTF. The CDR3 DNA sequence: TGTGCCAGCAGCTTGTGGGGGCAGGGTACGGATGGCTACACCTTC.

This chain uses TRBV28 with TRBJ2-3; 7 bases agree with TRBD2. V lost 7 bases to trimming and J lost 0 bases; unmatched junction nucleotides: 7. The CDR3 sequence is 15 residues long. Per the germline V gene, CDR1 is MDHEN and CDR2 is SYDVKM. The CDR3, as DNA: TGTGCCAGCACCGGAGCGGGATCTAGCACAGATACGCAGTATTTT. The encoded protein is CASTGAGSSTDTQYF.

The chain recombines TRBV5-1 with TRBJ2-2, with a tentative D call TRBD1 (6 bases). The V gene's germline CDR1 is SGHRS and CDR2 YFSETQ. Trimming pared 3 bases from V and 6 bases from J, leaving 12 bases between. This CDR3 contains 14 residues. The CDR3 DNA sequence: TGCGCCAGCAGCTCTGGACAGCACGCCGGGGAGCTGTTTTTT. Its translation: CASSSGQHAGELFF.

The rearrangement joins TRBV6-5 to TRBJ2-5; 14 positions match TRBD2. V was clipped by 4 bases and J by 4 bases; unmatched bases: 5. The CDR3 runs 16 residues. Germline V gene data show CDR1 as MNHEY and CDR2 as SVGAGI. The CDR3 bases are TGTGCCAGCAGTTTTAACGGACTAGCGGGAGGAGAGACCCAGTACTTC. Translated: CASSFNGLAGGETQYF.